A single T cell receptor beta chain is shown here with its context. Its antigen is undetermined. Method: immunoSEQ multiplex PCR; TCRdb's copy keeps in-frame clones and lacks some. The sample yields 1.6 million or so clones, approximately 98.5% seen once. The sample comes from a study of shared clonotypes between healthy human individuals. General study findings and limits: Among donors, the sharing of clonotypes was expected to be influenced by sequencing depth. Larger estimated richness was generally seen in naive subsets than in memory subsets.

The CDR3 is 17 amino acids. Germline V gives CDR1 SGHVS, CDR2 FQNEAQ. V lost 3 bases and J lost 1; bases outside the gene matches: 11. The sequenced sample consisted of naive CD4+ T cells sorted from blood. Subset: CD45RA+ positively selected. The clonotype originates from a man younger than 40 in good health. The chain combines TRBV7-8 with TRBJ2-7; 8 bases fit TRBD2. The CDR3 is CASSFTGTRSSSYEQYF. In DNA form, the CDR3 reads TGTGCCAGCAGCTTCACCGGGACTAGGTCAAGTTCCTACGAGCAGTACTTC.